This TCR beta chain was recorded in a study of shared clonotypes between healthy human individuals. Trimming removed 1 base from V and 1 base from J, with 14 bases in between. The germline CDR1 and CDR2 sequences are SNHLY and FYNNEI. This CDR3 contains 17 residues. General study points: In having few donors, the study represented limited genetic and exposure-history diversity. Non-shared clonotypes showed lower generation probabilities than clonotypes common to all four donors.

Generated by immunoSEQ multiplex PCR, the TCRdb table keeps only in-frame clones and is missing some. The sample records some 2.1 million clones, over 85% being singletons. About this clone itself: Antigen unknown.

This sequence originates from a young man in good health. This chain joins TRBV2 and TRBJ2-1, with a tentative D call TRBD2 (6 bases). The sequenced material came from naive CD4+ T cells sorted from blood. Subset of the sample: CD45RA+ positively selected. The chain's CDR3 is CASSEDGLALSYNEQFF. In DNA form, the CDR3 reads TGTGCCAGCAGTGAAGACGGCCTAGCGTTGTCCTACAATGAGCAGTTCTTC.